This T cell receptor (beta chain) was observed in a study of shared T cell receptors in the human thymus (dated by TCRdb to 2020 to 2022). A note on the overall study: The study examined how self-reactive, shared T-cell receptor alpha chains are generated in the human thymus.

For this clone: It lacks a known antigen. No per-base quality is available; no much larger clone lies one base away.

Library preparation employed the immunoSEQ multiplex PCR assay. TCRdb holds this immuneACCESS table with in-frame rearrangements only. Some clones are missing; in checked studies, unresolved V genes explain under half, and the rest has no known cause. A total of around 730,000 clones appear in this sample, 75% to 90% of them only once. The ten largest clonotypes hold 0.0095% to 0.013% of the sample. The germline V gene yields MNHNS for CDR1 and SASEGT for CDR2. The CDR3 has 16 amino acids, counting the end cysteine and phenylalanine. The entry retains the CDR3 DNA only, 48 bases that are in frame from base 1. Between the V and J ends, shortened by 2 bases and 1 base respectively, the junction contains 14 bases. These same data were also listed under a study on human thymus T cells. In that second paper, the authors write: Donors were immunologically healthy infants undergoing open corrective cardiac surgery for congenital heart defects in Finland. Thymus tissue was obtained as surgical resects removed during corrective cardiac surgery. Biased V and J gene segment usage appeared to be present in both thymic and peripheral blood repertoires. The related research found that thymic TCR repertoires overlapped highly between unrelated individuals. The study used under 10 infant thymus samples plus four related peripheral blood samples to characterize TCR alpha and beta repertoires. The infant donors were about 7 to 250 days old, and the cohort included six males and a couple of females. Thymocytes were released mechanically from tissue and stored at -70 °C as pellets of roughly 9-31 million cells. A QIAsymphony instrument was used to extract genomic DNA from the frozen cell pellets. Using the immunoSEQ multiplex PCR assay, the TCRB and TCRAD loci were amplified from a standardized quantity of quality-controlled genomic DNA. Amplicons spanned the V(D)J region at a length sufficient to cover the CDR3 and identify V and J genes. The amplicons were sequenced on an Illumina platform via the commercial immunoSEQ service. Primer bias and sequencing errors were corrected as previously described, and TCRAD and TCRB definitions were based on the IMGT database. Analysis of the repertoires was done with immunoSEQ Analyzer 3.0 and VDJTools and included basic statistics, V/J segment usage, diversity estimates, rarefaction and pairwise overlap. Chao1, ChaoE, Efron-Thisted, Shannon and inverse Simpson indices were used to estimate diversity, which was also estimated on datasets down-sampled to the smallest sample. Repertoire overlap was determined by strict matching of CDR3 nucleotide sequence, V gene and J gene, and Jaccard-based multidimensional scaling clustering was applied. Thymus samples yielded on average approximately 860,000 unique TCRB clonotypes, compared with 80,000 to 85,000 from blood samples.

The chain was built from TRBV6-1 and TRBJ1-2, with TRBD1 perhaps the D gene, on 5 matching bases. The receptor's source is a girl less than two years old with a congenital heart defect. Donor details come from another sample of the same person, matched by shared clones. The sequencing sample was made of thymocytes. The DNA sequence is given as TGTGCCAGCAGTGAATCGGGTGGGACTAATAACTATGGCTACACCTTC. It encodes CASSESGGTNNYGYTF.